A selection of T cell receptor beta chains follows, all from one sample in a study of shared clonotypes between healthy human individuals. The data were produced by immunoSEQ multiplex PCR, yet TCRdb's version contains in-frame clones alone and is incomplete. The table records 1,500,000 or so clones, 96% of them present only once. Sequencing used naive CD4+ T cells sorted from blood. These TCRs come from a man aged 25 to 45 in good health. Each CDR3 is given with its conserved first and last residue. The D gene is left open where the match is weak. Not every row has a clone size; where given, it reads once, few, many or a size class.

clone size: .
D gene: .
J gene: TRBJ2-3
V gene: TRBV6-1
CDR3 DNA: TGTGCCAGCAGTGAGGGTCTAACCCCAGATACGCAGTATTTT
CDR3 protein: CASSEGLTPDTQYF

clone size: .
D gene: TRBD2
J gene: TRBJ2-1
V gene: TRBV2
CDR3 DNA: TGTGCCAGCAGTGAAGCGGTCCAGCGGGAGGGCTCCTACAATGAGCAGTTCTTC
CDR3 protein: CASSEAVQREGSYNEQFF

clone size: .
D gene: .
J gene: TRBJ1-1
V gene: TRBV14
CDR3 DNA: TGTGCCAGCAGGCTAATGGGTTCCCCGAACACTGAAGCTTTCTTT
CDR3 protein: CASRLMGSPNTEAFF

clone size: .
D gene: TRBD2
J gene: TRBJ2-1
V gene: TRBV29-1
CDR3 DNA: TGCAGCGTTGATGGGCTGCGGGAGGCCAATGAGCAGTTCTTC
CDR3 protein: CSVDGLREANEQFF

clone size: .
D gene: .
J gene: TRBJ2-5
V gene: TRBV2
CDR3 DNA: TGTGCCAGCAGTGATTTGGGGGAGACCCAGTACTTC
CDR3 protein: CASSDLGETQYF

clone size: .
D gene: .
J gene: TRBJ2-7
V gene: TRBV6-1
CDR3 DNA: TGTGCCAGCAGTGAAGTAGCATTGGGGGAGCAGTACTTC
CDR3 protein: CASSEVALGEQYF

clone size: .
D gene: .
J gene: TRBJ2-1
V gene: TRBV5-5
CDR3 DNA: TGTGCCAGCAGCTTTTCAGTGGTGCATGAGCAGTTCTTC
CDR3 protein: CASSFSVVHEQFF

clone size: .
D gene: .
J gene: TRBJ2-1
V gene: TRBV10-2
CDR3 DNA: TGCGCCAGCAGTTCTCAAACAGGAGGCCAGTTCTTC
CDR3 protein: CASSSQTGGQFF

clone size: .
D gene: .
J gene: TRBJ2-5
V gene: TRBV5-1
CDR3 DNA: TGCGCCAGCAGCTTGGCGGGTCCAGAGACCCAGTACTTC
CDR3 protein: CASSLAGPETQYF

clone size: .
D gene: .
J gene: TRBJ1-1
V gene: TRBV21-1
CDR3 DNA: TGTGCCAGCAGCAATGTTGGGACAGGGAAAATCACTGAAGCTTTCTTT
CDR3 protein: CASSNVGTGKITEAFF

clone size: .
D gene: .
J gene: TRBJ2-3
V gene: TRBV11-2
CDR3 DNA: TGTGCCAGCAGCTTAGAAGACCTAACAGATACGCAGTATTTT
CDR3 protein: CASSLEDLTDTQYF

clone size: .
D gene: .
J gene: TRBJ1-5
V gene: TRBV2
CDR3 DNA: TGTGCCAGCAGTGAACCCCCAAATAGCAATCAGCCCCAGCATTTT
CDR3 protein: CASSEPPNSNQPQHF

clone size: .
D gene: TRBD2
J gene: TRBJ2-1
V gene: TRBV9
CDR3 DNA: TGTGCCAGCAGCATAACTAGCGGTGGGCTCGATGAGCAGTTCTTC
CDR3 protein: CASSITSGGLDEQFF

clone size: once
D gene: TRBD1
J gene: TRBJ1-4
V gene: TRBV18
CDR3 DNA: TGTGCCAGCTCACCTTTAACAGGGGACAGTGAAAAACTGTTTTTT
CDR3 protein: CASSPLTGDSEKLFF

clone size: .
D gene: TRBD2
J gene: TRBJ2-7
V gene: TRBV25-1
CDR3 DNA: TGTGCCAGCCTCCGGGAGGCTACCTACGAGCAGTACTTC
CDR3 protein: CASLREATYEQYF

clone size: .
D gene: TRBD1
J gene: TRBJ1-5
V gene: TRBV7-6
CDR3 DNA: TGTGCCAGCAGCCCGGGACAGGGGCCTACGCAGCCCCAGCATTTT
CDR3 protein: CASSPGQGPTQPQHF